This TCR beta chain was sequenced in a study of neurological immune-mediated disorders. This CDR3 is built from 12 residues. V shed 5 bases and J shed 7 bases, with 10 bases lying between them. At least ten counts were recorded for this clonotype. Its target is unknown. With 10-nucleotide random UMIs included, cDNA was synthesized by 5'RACE. Each CDR3 protein is one row after TCRdb ran MiXCR on the 5' RACE reads. This sample carries 84,000 or so distinct CDR3 sequences, 10% of them seen once, and the ten largest clones take about 1.7%. Notes on the study in general: Private repertoires in all groups were suggested by the absence of shared CDR3 amino acid sequences among expanded clones across subjects.

Volunteers from a blood bank in Maryland, USA, constituted the healthy controls. This clonotype was obtained from a man aged 35 to 55 in good health. Sequencing was performed on PBMCs. V gene TRBV12-3 or TRBV12-4 combines with J gene TRBJ2-3; no clear D gene. CDR3 region: CASSPRTNTQYF. CDR3 nucleotide sequence: TGTGCCAGCAGTCCTCGTACGAATACGCAGTATTTT.